This TCR beta chain came from a study of T-cell reconstitution after alpha-beta-depleted transplantation in children. This clonotype was counted only a few times. Unique molecular identifiers were incorporated when the TCRbeta library was constructed. TCRdb itself ran the PCR reads through MiXCR, one entry per CDR3 protein. The repertoire consists of roughly 300,000 distinct CDR3 sequences, with 9.9% occurring once and the leading ten covering roughly 9.1%. This sequence was found in a human donor who donated a stem cell graft to a child with SCID. The source was PBMCs from the stem cell graft donor, collected from the stem cell graft.

DNA for the CDR3: TGTGCCAGCAGCCTCGGACAGGGGTCGAAAAACATTCAGTACTTC. Protein sequence: CASSLGQGSKNIQYF. The V gene is TRBV11-3, the J gene TRBJ2-4; 9 bases are shared with TRBD1. The V segment lost 5 bases and the J segment 4 bases; nucleotides outside the gene matches: 6. This CDR3 has 15 residues. Germline V gives CDR1 SGHNT, CDR2 YENEEA.